This entry concerns a single T cell receptor (beta chain). Its antigen is not known. The sample originates from a study of cytomegalovirus exposure and HLA in healthy donors. Study results and limitations: As was reported, the classifier diagnosed cytomegalovirus status with high specificity and sensitivity.

Primers: 60 Vbeta forward and 13 Jbeta reverse. Repertoires were generated with immunoSEQ multiplex PCR, while TCRdb's copy carries only in-frame clones and drops some. The repertoire holds approximately 160,000 clones, with 81% as singletons. The germline V and J ends were trimmed by 5 bases and 2 bases, with 10 bases remaining between them. This CDR3 has 13 amino acids. Germline CDR1 GTSNPN, CDR2 SVGIG (reference sequence). The sequenced material came from PBMCs. The chain employs TRBV30 and TRBJ2-1; possibly TRBD2 for D (5 bases). The clonotype comes from a man aged 50 to 60 in good health and CMV-seropositive. DNA of the CDR3: TGTGCCTGGGAACTAGGAACCTACAATGAGCAGTTCTTC. Its translation: CAWELGTYNEQFF. The whole variable domain, filled in from reference TRBV30 and TRBJ2-1, reads SQTIHQWPATLVQPVGSPLSLECTVEGTSNPNLYWYRQAAGRGLQLLFYSVGIGQISSEVPQNLSASRPQDRQFILSSKKLLLSDSGFYLCAWELGTYNEQFFGPGTRLTVL.